The 24 T cell receptor beta chains presented below share a single source sample, sequenced in a study of T cell changes during pregnancy in multiple sclerosis (dated by TCRdb to between 2018 and 2021). Library preparation employed the immunoSEQ multiplex PCR assay. Not all clones reach the TCRdb copy of this immuneACCESS table, which keeps in-frame sequences only. Checked studies attribute under half of the gap to unresolved V genes and leave the rest unexplained. Here the sample has under 45,000 clones; 85% to 95% occur a single time. In total, the top ten clones hold 6% to 7% of the sample. The sequenced sample was CD8+ T cells from peripheral blood mononuclear cells, obtained in the third trimester of pregnancy. These receptors came from a female donor with multiple sclerosis, enrolled in a pregnancy study.

This rearrangement joins TRBV11-2 to TRBJ2-1; no definite D call. This CDR3 has 13 residues. V dropped 3 bases and J dropped 6 bases, with 9 bases sitting between them. Germline V CDR1 and CDR2: SGHAT, FQNNGV. This CDR3 reads CASSFSATNEQFF. As DNA, the CDR3 is TGTGCCAGCAGCTTCTCAGCGACCAATGAGCAGTTCTTC.

V usage is TRBV7-9 and J usage is TRBJ2-3; 13 nucleotides align to TRBD2. This CDR3 spans 16 amino acids. The V gene's germline CDR1 is SEHNR and CDR2 FQNEAQ (reference sequence). Trimming removed 6 bases from V and 5 bases from J; junction bases left unmatched: 8. CDR3 DNA sequence: TGTGCCAGCAGTTCCGGACTAGCGGGAGTTAAAGATACGCAGTATTTT. This translates into CASSSGLAGVKDTQYF.

The J gene is TRBJ1-1, the V gene TRBV19, with D unclear. The length of the CDR3 is 13 residues. V was cut by 2 bases and J by 0 bases, with 4 bases left in between. Looked up from germline, CDR1 is LNHDA and CDR2 is SQIVND (reference sequence). The CDR3 DNA reads TGTGCCAGTAGTATACACTTGAACACTGAAGCTTTCTTT. Its translation: CASSIHLNTEAFF.

This clone was seen once. V is TRBV28 and J is TRBJ2-2, with D hard to call. CDR3 size: 16 residues. Trimming left V 2 bases short and J 2 bases short, with 12 bases between. The germline CDR1 and CDR2 sequences are MDHEN and SYDVKM. The CDR3 loop is CASSLAAFGNTGELFF. CDR3 DNA: TGTGCCAGCAGTTTAGCAGCGTTCGGTAACACCGGGGAGCTGTTTTTT.

This clone is a singleton in its sample. The chain uses TRBV7-9 and TRBJ1-4; TRBD1 agrees at 7 bases. The CDR3 runs to 14 residues. Germline values: CDR1 SEHNR, CDR2 FQNEAQ (reference sequence). Losses at the gene ends were 0 bases for V and 8 bases for J; bases not matched to a gene: 3. CDR3 nucleotide sequence: TGTGCCAGCAGCTTAGCCGGGACAGTCGAAAAACTGTTTTTT. Protein sequence: CASSLAGTVEKLFF.

The CDR3 loop reads CASSSRQSGGVGNEQFF. The DNA for the CDR3 is TGTGCCAGCAGTTCCCGACAGAGCGGGGGGGTTGGCAATGAGCAGTTCTTC. This chain uses TRBV27 with TRBJ2-1, with 10 bases lining up with TRBD2. J gave up 6 bases and V 4 bases, and 12 bases lay outside the gene matches. The CDR3 runs to 17 residues. Germline V gene sequence: CDR1 MNHEY, CDR2 SMNVEV (reference sequence).

The genes are TRBV27 and TRBJ2-1; 9 bases are a match to TRBD2. CDR3 length equals 18 residues. With 2 bases clipped from V and 2 bases from J, the junction kept 10 bases outside the gene matches. The germline CDR1 and CDR2 sequences are MNHEY and SMNVEV (reference sequence). The CDR3 loop is CASSLESLAGPTYNEQFF. Here the CDR3 DNA reads TGTGCCAGCAGTTTAGAGTCCCTAGCGGGACCAACCTACAATGAGCAGTTCTTC.

This clone was counted once. The chain links TRBV5-1 to TRBJ2-7; 10 nucleotides match TRBD1. CDR1 is SGHRS, CDR2 YFSETQ, per germline. V shed 3 bases, J shed 5 bases, and the junction held 11 bases outside the gene matches. The CDR3 is 16 residues long. In DNA form, the CDR3 reads TGCGCCAGCAGCTCGGACTCCGGGACAGGGGCACACGAGCAGTACTTC. It is translated as CASSSDSGTGAHEQYF.

The chain carries TRBV15 and TRBJ2-7; 7 bases match TRBD2. This CDR3 has 14 residues. Germline V gives CDR1 LNHNV, CDR2 YYDKDF (reference sequence). The junction had 6 bases not matched to a gene; V was cut back by 7 bases and J by 0 bases. As DNA, the CDR3 is TGTGCCACCAAAAAAACTAGCGTCTCCTACGAGCAGTACTTC. Its translation: CATKKTSVSYEQYF.

This chain joins TRBV20-1 and TRBJ2-1, with D uncertain. Between the trimmed V and J ends, which lost 6 bases and 7 bases, there was a span of 10 bases. Per germline, CDR1 DFQATT and CDR2 SNEGSKA (reference sequence). The CDR3 extends over 11 amino acids. The DNA for the CDR3 is TGCAGTGCCCCCCCCCGGAATGAGCAGTTCTTC. Protein product: CSAPPRNEQFF.

The genes are TRBV13 and TRBJ1-1; the match to TRBD1 covers 8 bases. The germline CDR1 and CDR2 sequences are PRHDT and FYEKMQ (reference sequence). The CDR3 spans 12 residues. V dropped 4 bases and J dropped 6; count of bases not matched to a gene: 1. CDR3 sequence (DNA): TGTGCCAGCAGCTCAGGGGGCCCTGAAGCTTTCTTT. It yields the protein CASSSGGPEAFF.

The chain has TRBV27 and TRBJ2-1, with 8 bases matching TRBD2. This CDR3 contains 15 residues. Unmatched junction bases numbered 7, after V lost 6 bases and J lost 3 bases. Germline assignment: CDR1 MNHEY and CDR2 SMNVEV (reference sequence). Here the CDR3 reads CASREAGVFYNEQFF. For the CDR3, the DNA is TGTGCCAGCAGGGAAGCGGGAGTATTCTACAATGAGCAGTTCTTC.

V and J are TRBV11-3 and TRBJ2-1; D is undetermined. This CDR3 is 13 amino acids long. The germline gives CDR1 SGHNT, CDR2 YENEEA. V dropped 5 bases and J dropped 4 bases, with 9 bases sitting between them. The CDR3 nucleotides read TGTGCCAGCAGCCCCGGAGAATACAATGAGCAGTTCTTC. This encodes CASSPGEYNEQFF.

The rearrangement joins TRBV7-2 to TRBJ2-7; D possibly corresponds to TRBD2 (7 bases). This CDR3 contains 14 residues. Germline values: CDR1 SGHTA, CDR2 FQGNSA. With 3 bases removed from V and 6 bases from J, the gap between germline ends came to 15 bases. In nucleotides, the CDR3 is TGTGCCAGCAGCTTGGGCTTGGGGGGGCGCGAGCAGTACTTC. Translated, it gives CASSLGLGGREQYF.

The V call is TRBV7-2, the J call TRBJ2-7; D gene uncertain. This CDR3 contains 14 residues. Between the trimmed V and J ends, which lost 5 bases and 0 bases, there was a span of 11 bases. The germline V gene has CDR1 SGHTA and CDR2 FQGNSA. The CDR3 DNA reads TGTGCCAGCAGCCCGCAGACAATCTCCTACGAGCAGTACTTC. Translated: CASSPQTISYEQYF.

CDR3 protein: CAWSSGTNGGYTF. The DNA of the CDR3 is TGTGCCTGGAGTTCCGGGACAAACGGCGGCTACACCTTC. V gene TRBV30 combines with J gene TRBJ1-2; weak D call: TRBD1 (6 bases). Trimming shortened V by 2 bases and J by 8 bases, and 15 bases separated the two germline ends. The CDR3 spans 13 residues. Germline lookup yields CDR1 GTSNPN and CDR2 SVGIG (reference sequence).

This chain joins TRBV6-6 and TRBJ1-5; no definite D call. Trimming removed 8 bases at V and 1 base at J, with 9 bases between. This CDR3 region has 13 residues. From germline, CDR1 is MNHNY and CDR2 SVGAGI (reference sequence). CDR3 coding DNA: TGTGCCAGCCATGACTTCAGCAATCAGCCCCAGCATTTT. It codes for CASHDFSNQPQHF.

The chain combines TRBV27 with TRBJ2-5; D possibly corresponds to TRBD1 (6 bases). This CDR3 has 14 amino acids. Germline V gives CDR1 MNHEY, CDR2 SMNVEV (reference sequence). V was trimmed by 3 bases and J by 1 base, leaving 9 bases between them. The CDR3 reads CASSLDRLQETQYF. CDR3 nucleotides: TGTGCCAGCAGTTTGGACAGACTCCAAGAGACCCAGTACTTC.

The chain combines TRBV2 with TRBJ1-1; no definite D call. Trimming removed 6 bases at V and 5 bases at J, with 10 bases between. Germline CDR1 reads SNHLY; CDR2 reads FYNNEI. CDR3 length: 12 amino acids. This CDR3 is CASSGMTTEAFF. The CDR3 DNA sequence: TGTGCCAGCAGCGGGATGACAACTGAAGCTTTCTTT.

J is TRBJ2-7 and V is TRBV28, with D possibly being TRBD2 (7 bases). The germline V gene encodes CDR1 MDHEN and CDR2 SYDVKM. The CDR3 has 17 residues. Between the trimmed V and J ends, which lost 1 base and 2 bases, there was a span of 18 bases. CDR3 sequence (DNA): TGTGCCAGCAGTTTATCCCGGGGGGCCGGAAAGACCTACGAGCAGTACTTC. It codes for CASSLSRGAGKTYEQYF. Combining the CDR3 with reference TRBV28 and TRBJ2-7 gives the whole variable domain DVKVTQSSRYLVKRTGEKVFLECVQDMDHENMFWYRQDPGLGLRLIYFSYDVKMKEKGDIPEGYSVSREKKERFSLILESASTNQTSMYLCASSLSRGAGKTYEQYFGPGTRLTVT.

The rearrangement joins TRBV18 to TRBJ1-1; unclear D gene. The length of the CDR3 is 14 residues. The V and J ends lost 2 bases and 4 bases respectively, with 11 bases between them. Germline lookup yields CDR1 KGHSH and CDR2 LQKENI. The CDR3 sequence: CASSPGRRSTEAFF. The CDR3 DNA sequence: TGTGCCAGCTCACCAGGCCGTCGGAGCACTGAAGCTTTCTTT.

The genes are TRBV5-1 and TRBJ1-2; D remains ambiguous. V lost 8 bases, J lost 3 bases, and 11 bases lay in between. This CDR3 has 12 residues. Germline assignment: CDR1 SGHRS and CDR2 YFSETQ. CDR3 DNA sequence: TGCGCCAGTTCGATGGAGGACTATGGCTACACCTTC. This translates into CASSMEDYGYTF.

This clone appeared a single time. CDR3 region: CASSQGRGEDYGYTF. DNA for the CDR3: TGTGCCAGCAGCCAAGGTAGAGGGGAGGACTATGGCTACACCTTC. The genes are TRBV4-2 and TRBJ1-2; a possible D gene is TRBD1 (5 bases). Trimming removed 1 base at V and 3 bases at J, with 12 bases between. The germline CDR1 and CDR2 sequences are LGHNA and YNFKEQ. This CDR3 contains 15 residues.

This clone appeared once. V is TRBV7-3 and J is TRBJ2-1; a weak D match, TRBD2 (5 bases). CDR3 length equals 16 residues. Looked up from germline, CDR1 is SGHTA and CDR2 is FQGTGA. V was shortened by 5 bases and J by 3 bases, with 17 bases between the two germline ends. Here the CDR3 DNA reads TGTGCCAGCAGCCTGGTTCCAGGAGGATACTACAATGAGCAGTTCTTC. This translates into CASSLVPGGYYNEQFF.